This entry lists 27 T cell receptor beta chains sequenced from one sample in a study of shared clonotypes between healthy human individuals. The table came from immunoSEQ multiplex PCR; TCRdb's copy has only in-frame clones and leaves some out. The sample includes millions of clones, 95% of them seen just once. The sequenced sample was naive CD4+ T cells sorted from blood. Subset noted: CD45RA+ positively selected. The receptors here all came from a man aged 18 to 30 in good health.

The rearrangement joins TRBV11-2 to TRBJ2-5; D is unclear. CDR1 is SGHAT, CDR2 FQNNGV, per germline. Between the trimmed V and J ends, which lost 7 bases and 9 bases, there was a span of 12 bases. The CDR3 has 11 residues. For the CDR3, the DNA is TGTGCCAGCAACCACAATGAGGCCCAGTACTTC. Its protein product is CASNHNEAQYF.

This chain joins TRBV6-1 and TRBJ2-1; 7 bases map to TRBD2. CDR1 and CDR2 (germline): MNHNS, SASEGT. V was pared by 6 bases and J by 3 bases, with 5 bases of the junction left unmatched. CDR3 length equals 14 residues. The chain's CDR3 is CASSRGTNYNEQFF. The CDR3 coding sequence is TGTGCCAGCAGCCGCGGGACTAACTACAATGAGCAGTTCTTC.

The chain recombines TRBV9 with TRBJ2-1; TRBD2 matches 13 bases. V lost 8 bases, J lost 4 bases, and 9 bases stayed unmatched. The CDR3 is 16 amino acids. Germline CDR1 is SGDLS and CDR2 is YYNGEE. CDR3 DNA: TGTGCCAGACCCGGGACTAGCGGGAACAAGTACAATGAGCAGTTCTTC. Its translation: CARPGTSGNKYNEQFF.

The CDR3 loop is CASSSQYVSNEQFF. The CDR3 region has the DNA TGTGCCAGTAGTAGCCAGTACGTGAGCAATGAGCAGTTCTTC. The chain has TRBV19 and TRBJ2-1; D gene ambiguous. With 4 bases removed from V and 6 bases from J, the gap between germline ends came to 13 bases. This CDR3 is 14 amino acids long. CDR1 is LNHDA and CDR2 is SQIVND in the germline V gene (reference sequence).

The V and J genes are TRBV19 and TRBJ2-7; 8 nucleotides line up with TRBD2. CDR3 size: 15 residues. Germline V gene sequence: CDR1 LNHDA, CDR2 SQIVND (reference sequence). V shed 8 bases, J shed 5 bases, and the junction held 14 bases outside the gene matches. The CDR3 sequence: CASGNPGGPSHEQYF. The CDR3 region has the DNA TGTGCCAGTGGAAACCCGGGAGGGCCTTCCCACGAGCAGTACTTC.

The DNA of the CDR3 is TGTGCCAGCAGCCGTCAAGGGGCCTCCACTAACTATGGCTACACCTTC. This gives the protein CASSRQGASTNYGYTF. The rearrangement uses TRBV7-2 and TRBJ1-2; the D gene is possibly TRBD1 (5 bases). The CDR3 consists of 16 residues. The ends were cut back, 5 bases at V and 0 bases at J, with 16 bases in the middle. In germline, CDR1 is SGHTA, CDR2 FQGNSA.

The rearrangement joins TRBV7-3 to TRBJ1-1, with 7 positions matching TRBD1. Germline CDR1 SGHTA, CDR2 FQGTGA. V lost 0 bases, J lost 6 bases, and 4 bases stayed unmatched. The CDR3 loop spans 14 amino acids. CDR3 region: CASSLTGGGSEAFF. The CDR3 DNA follows: TGTGCCAGCAGCTTAACAGGGGGCGGCTCTGAAGCTTTCTTT.

The chain employs TRBV11-2 and TRBJ1-2, with TRBD1 matching 8 bases. J lost 3 bases, V lost 0 bases, and 9 bases had no gene match. Per the germline V gene, CDR1 is SGHAT and CDR2 is FQNNGV. The CDR3 contains 17 residues. In DNA, the CDR3 is TGTGCCAGCAGCTTAGAAGACACCGGGACAGGATACTATGGCTACACCTTC. Amino acid sequence: CASSLEDTGTGYYGYTF.

A remark on this clone: In the same sample, other DNA sequences code for this CDR3. This chain links TRBV5-1 with TRBJ2-5; no definite D call. Germline CDR1 SGHRS, CDR2 YFSETQ. The CDR3 covers 13 residues. V lost 1 base and J lost 1, with 5 bases in between. In nucleotides, the CDR3 is TGCGCCAGCAGCTTGACGCCCCAAGAGACCCAGTACTTC. Protein sequence: CASSLTPQETQYF.

The V call is TRBV28, the J call TRBJ1-6; 9 positions match TRBD1. In germline, CDR1 is MDHEN, CDR2 SYDVKM. After removal of 8 bases from V and 4 bases from J, the junction contained 9 bases not matched to a gene. The CDR3 consists of 16 residues. The CDR3 sequence is CASCTGGWGYNSPLHF. The CDR3 DNA is TGTGCCAGCTGCACAGGGGGCTGGGGTTATAATTCACCCCTCCACTTT.

The chain links TRBV7-9 to TRBJ2-1; no reliable D call. The germline CDR1 and CDR2 sequences are SEHNR and FQNEAQ (reference sequence). Trimming shortened V by 7 bases and J by 0 bases, and 7 bases separated the two germline ends. The CDR3 has 13 amino acids. The CDR3 sequence: CASTQSSYNEQFF. The DNA for the CDR3 is TGTGCCAGCACACAGAGCTCCTACAATGAGCAGTTCTTC.

The chain links TRBV11-2 to TRBJ2-7, with TRBD1 matching 10 bases. Trimming at V came to 1 base and at J to 4 bases, leaving 7 bases not matched to a gene. CDR1 and CDR2 from the germline V gene are SGHAT and FQNNGV. The CDR3 has 16 amino acids. CDR3 DNA sequence: TGTGCCAGCAGCTTAGGGGGGACAGGGGCAGGGTACGAGCAGTACTTC. It specifies CASSLGGTGAGYEQYF.

This rearrangement joins TRBV18 to TRBJ2-3, with D possibly TRBD1 on 6 matching bases. Germline values: CDR1 KGHSH, CDR2 LQKENI. With 3 bases removed from V and 0 bases from J, the gap between germline ends came to 13 bases. The CDR3 totals 16 residues. Here the CDR3 reads CASSPSDRKSTDTQYF. The CDR3 DNA is TGTGCCAGCTCACCCTCGGACAGAAAGAGCACAGATACGCAGTATTTT.

The rearrangement uses TRBV20-1 and TRBJ1-1; D is possibly TRBD1 (5 bases). The CDR3 runs 11 residues. The germline V gene encodes CDR1 DFQATT and CDR2 SNEGSKA (reference sequence). The V and J ends lost 4 bases and 5 bases respectively, with 8 bases between them. The CDR3 DNA reads TGCAGTGCTATAGGGGATACTGAAGCTTTCTTT. Amino acids: CSAIGDTEAFF.

The chain has TRBV10-1 and TRBJ2-5; D not certain. Trimming stripped 4 bases from V and 2 bases from J, with 8 bases between. The CDR3 totals 13 residues. In germline, CDR1 is WNHNN, CDR2 SYGVQD (reference sequence). CDR3 amino acids: CASSAQIQETQYF. CDR3 nucleotide sequence: TGCGCCAGCAGTGCCCAAATTCAAGAGACCCAGTACTTC.

The chain uses TRBV11-3 and TRBJ2-1, with D hard to call. This CDR3 contains 14 residues. Trimming removed 2 bases from V and 5 bases from J, with 10 bases in between. CDR1 and CDR2 (germline): SGHNT, YENEEA. This chain's CDR3 is CASSLKAFDNEQFF. In DNA, the CDR3 is TGTGCCAGCAGCTTAAAAGCGTTCGACAATGAGCAGTTCTTC. Full variable domain (remainder filled in from reference TRBV11-3 and TRBJ2-1): EAGVVQSPRYKIIEKKQPVAFWCNPISGHNTLYWYLQNLGQGPELLIRYENEEAVDDSQLPKDRFSAERLKGVDSTLKIQPAELGDSAVYLCASSLKAFDNEQFFGPGTRLTVL.

The chain recombines TRBV5-1 with TRBJ1-6; maybe TRBD1 (5 bases). This CDR3 is built from 14 residues. Germline values: CDR1 SGHRS, CDR2 YFSETQ. Trimming stripped 1 base from V and 6 bases from J, with 8 bases between. CDR3 amino acids: CASSLSQGNSPLHF. CDR3 sequence (DNA): TGCGCCAGCAGCTTGAGTCAGGGTAATTCACCCCTCCACTTT.

The genes are TRBV4-1 and TRBJ2-1, with 8 nucleotides matching TRBD2. There are 16 residues in the CDR3. CDR1 MGHRA and CDR2 YSYEKL come from the germline V gene. Trimming cost V 2 bases and J 0 bases; bases outside gene matches: 3. The CDR3 spells CASSQTSGFSYNEQFF. For the CDR3, the DNA is TGCGCCAGCAGCCAAACTAGCGGCTTCTCCTACAATGAGCAGTTCTTC.

The J gene is TRBJ1-1, the V gene TRBV25-1, with D hard to call. With 3 bases removed from V and 0 bases from J, the gap between germline ends came to 8 bases. Germline V gives CDR1 MGHDK, CDR2 SYGVNS. The length of the CDR3 is 14 residues. CDR3: CASSDVGMNTEAFF. DNA of the CDR3: TGTGCCAGCAGTGATGTTGGTATGAACACTGAAGCTTTCTTT.

The chain couples TRBV10-3 to TRBJ2-1, with a weak D call TRBD2 (6 bases). Trimming cost V 4 bases and J 3 bases, with 22 bases left between them. The germline gives CDR1 ENHRY, CDR2 SYGVKD. The CDR3 has 18 residues. CDR3 in amino acids: CAISGVTKTQGGYNEQFF. The DNA for the CDR3 is TGTGCCATCAGTGGAGTCACTAAGACTCAGGGAGGCTACAATGAGCAGTTCTTC.

This clone was seen a single time. The CDR3 region has the DNA TGTGCCAGCAGCTTAGTCACAGGGGGCATCTATGGCTACACCTTC. Protein sequence: CASSLVTGGIYGYTF. The V and J genes are TRBV7-2 and TRBJ1-2; 9 positions agree with TRBD1. The germline gives CDR1 SGHTA, CDR2 FQGNSA. The junction had 4 bases not matched to a gene; V was cut back by 1 base and J by 4 bases. CDR3 length: 15 amino acids. The full variable domain, completed using reference TRBV7-2 and TRBJ1-2, is GAGVSQSPSNKVTEKGKDVELRCDPISGHTALYWYRQSLGQGLEFLIYFQGNSAPDKSGLPSDRFSAERTGGSVSTLTIQRTQQEDSAVYLCASSLVTGGIYGYTFGSGTRLTVV.

As concerns this clone: The sample holds other DNA sequences that translate to the same CDR3. The rearrangement joins TRBV2 to TRBJ2-3; the D is unclear. CDR1 is SNHLY and CDR2 is FYNNEI in the germline V gene. V shed 6 bases and J shed 2 bases, with 6 bases lying between them. The CDR3 length is 12 residues. The CDR3 nucleotides are TGTGCCAGCAGGCCCGACACAGATACGCAGTATTTT. As protein: CASRPDTDTQYF.

The chain combines TRBV5-4 with TRBJ1-1; no clear D. This CDR3 has 13 amino acids. CDR1 and CDR2 (germline): SGHNT, YYREEE (reference sequence). V lost 2 bases to trimming and J lost 5 bases, with 10 bases between them. CDR3 sequence: CASSLVDGTEAFF. DNA of the CDR3: TGTGCCAGCAGCTTAGTAGACGGGACTGAAGCTTTCTTT.

This sequence joins TRBV4-3 and TRBJ2-2, with 7 positions matching TRBD2. This CDR3 is built from 17 residues. V was pared by 0 bases and J by 1 base, with 5 bases of the junction left unmatched. Per germline, CDR1 LGHNA and CDR2 YSLEER. CDR3: CASSQERGGGNTGELFF. CDR3 DNA sequence: TGCGCCAGCAGCCAAGAAAGGGGCGGGGGGAACACCGGGGAGCTGTTTTTT.

The rearrangement uses TRBV5-6 and TRBJ1-5; 7 bases fit TRBD1. The V gene's germline CDR1 is SGHDT and CDR2 YYEEEE. The CDR3 spans 15 residues. V lost 5 bases to trimming and J lost 4 bases; unmatched junction nucleotides: 9. CDR3 loop: CASSDTGTDNQPQHF. In DNA, the CDR3 is TGTGCCAGCAGTGACACCGGGACAGATAATCAGCCCCAGCATTTT.

J is TRBJ2-7 and V is TRBV19; D may be TRBD2 (6 bases). The CDR3 is made up of 15 amino acids. CDR1 LNHDA and CDR2 SQIVND come from the germline V gene (reference sequence). V lost 6 bases and J 3 bases, leaving 18 bases between the germline ends. CDR3 region: CASSLSGLAHYEQYF. CDR3 coding DNA: TGTGCCAGTAGCCTCAGTGGCCTAGCGCACTACGAGCAGTACTTC.

J is TRBJ2-7 and V is TRBV2, with 8 nucleotides matching TRBD2. Germline CDR1 reads SNHLY; CDR2 reads FYNNEI. CDR3 size: 15 residues. With 4 bases clipped from V and 0 bases from J, the junction kept 5 bases outside the gene matches. CDR3 DNA: TGTGCCAGCAGTGGCCGACTAGCGAGCTCCTACGAGCAGTACTTC. Translating it yields CASSGRLASSYEQYF.